Detailed here is one T cell receptor (beta chain). Its antigen is not yet known. No quality values exist for individual bases; no much larger clone is one base distant. The sample holds other DNA sequences that translate to the same CDR3. This sample stems from a study of blood T cell repertoires in COVID-19 (TCRdb year 2020). For context, the study as a whole: Collaborator samples came from the United States, Italy and Spain and covered acute and convalescent phases of COVID-19. Nearly every sample came with metadata listing a de-identified subject ID, COVID-19 status, age in years and sex. HLA class I and class II types, where available, came from metadata supplied by the sample provider rather than from assay-based typing. The repertoires were released in a freely available public database intended as a resource for research on the immune response to SARS-CoV-2. Samples came from the ongoing ImmuneRACE study (first 160 participants) plus 1,254 subjects from 6 global collaborators. The prospective study material was composed of cDNA or gDNA derived from T cells, B-cell-depleted T cells, or PBMCs. Deeply sampled blood TCRbeta repertoires from subjects exposed to, actively infected with, or recovered from COVID-19 were included in the dataset. General conclusions and limits of the study: The amount of clinical and demographic metadata varied by source and participant and was provided uncurated.

The CDR3 starts with the cysteine, ends with the phenylalanine, and has 12 residues. Solely the CDR3 DNA is kept, with 36 bases framed from the first base. According to the germline V gene, CDR1 reads SNHLY and CDR2 reads FYNNEI. The V and J ends are trimmed by 7 bases and 4 bases, leaving 11 bases between them. TCRbeta CDR3 regions were amplified from genomic DNA by means of the immunoSEQ Assay, a bias-controlled multiplex PCR. In the source study's methods: Nucleated cell counts per sample were estimated from amplification of reference gene primers within the assay. To quantify the absolute abundance of each unique TCRbeta CDR3 rearrangement, sequence reads were collapsed and filtered. For each sample, productive Simpson clonality was calculated by taking the square root of Simpson's diversity index across productive rearrangements. TCRdb took over this immuneACCESS table, retaining in-frame rearrangements with V and J assigned. Such tables are incomplete; in checked studies, under half of the missing clones stem from an unresolved V gene, and the remainder is unexplained. V and J calls and clone size are those listed in that table; D and trimming were worked out from the DNA. The sample yields roughly 310,000 clones; about nine tenths were counted once. The ten largest clonotypes hold 2.5% to 3.5% of the sample.

One collaborating source in Seattle enrolled patients during active infection and followed them longitudinally through the course of disease. Whole blood was collected in K2EDTA tubes by collaborating institutions according to the institutions' own protocols. Collaborator samples were shipped for TCRbeta analysis as frozen whole blood, isolated PBMCs, or DNA extracted from either sample type. The receptor was isolated from a woman aged 25 to 45 with COVID-19, enrolled during active disease. The V gene is TRBV2 and the J gene is TRBJ2-7, and possibly TRBD2, on 6 matching bases. Sequenced material: peripheral blood. The nucleotide sequence reads TGTGCCAGCACTGCGGGGTCTTACGAGCAGTACTTC. Translated, it gives CASTAGSYEQYF.